These 27 T cell receptor beta chains came from one sample sequenced in a study of OX40 agonist ivuxolimab in advanced cancers. The protocol was immunoSEQ multiplex PCR, while the TCRdb copy is restricted to in-frame clones and leaves out a portion. The sample carries roughly 8,600 clones, around 72% recorded once. The input for sequencing was CD4+ or CD8+ T cells sorted from blood, taken in a trial of the OX40 agonist ivuxolimab. The receptors come from an adult with an advanced solid tumor such as melanoma, head and neck, liver or kidney cancer.

This chain joins TRBV19 and TRBJ2-3; D tentatively reads TRBD1 or TRBD2 (6 bases each). The germline V and J ends were trimmed by 7 bases and 2 bases, with 28 bases remaining between them. CDR1 is LNHDA and CDR2 is SQIVND in the germline V gene (reference sequence). The CDR3 extends over 19 amino acids. The CDR3 reads CASMGRRGNSALDTDTQYF. The CDR3 nucleotides read TGTGCCAGTATGGGCAGGAGGGGGAATTCGGCTCTAGACACAGATACGCAGTATTTT.

This clone has just a few counts. This chain links TRBV21-1 with TRBJ1-2; TRBD1, as called in the table, went unchecked against the DNA. TRBV21-1 is listed as a pseudogene. The CDR3 has 14 residues. The CDR3, as DNA: TGTGCCAGCAGCAAAGAGGCAGGGGTCTATGGCTACACCTTC. Protein product: CASSKEAGVYGYTF.

This clone is a singleton in its sample. J is TRBJ1-6 and V is TRBV2; D is undetermined. Trimming took off 7 bases at V and 4 bases at J, with 14 bases between the two ends. CDR3 size: 15 residues. The germline V gene encodes CDR1 SNHLY and CDR2 FYNNEI. CDR3 sequence reads: CASMVRGGYNSPLHF. CDR3 in DNA: TGTGCCAGCATGGTCCGGGGTGGGTATAATTCACCCCTCCACTTT.

The chain has TRBV7-6 and TRBJ2-1; D gene uncertain. Germline V gives CDR1 SGHVS, CDR2 FNYEAQ. V lost 5 bases, J lost 7 bases, and 9 bases lay in between. This CDR3 spans 12 amino acids. The CDR3 coding sequence is TGTGCCAGCAGCCCAGTGGTGAATGAGCAGTTCTTC. As protein: CASSPVVNEQFF.

The chain uses TRBV4-1 and TRBJ2-1, with D unclear. Germline-derived CDR1 and CDR2 are MGHRA and YSYEKL. The CDR3 runs 13 residues. Trimming cost V 0 bases and J 15 bases, with 15 bases left between them. This chain's CDR3 is CASSQEGRTLLFF. The CDR3 DNA reads TGCGCCAGCAGCCAAGAAGGCCGTACATTGCTGTTCTTC.

J is TRBJ1-2 and V is TRBV7-9, with D hard to call. This CDR3 contains 14 residues. Trimming pared 1 base from V and 4 bases from J, leaving 10 bases between. The germline V gene encodes CDR1 SEHNR and CDR2 FQNEAQ (reference sequence). The CDR3 DNA sequence: TGTGCCAGCAGCTTAGGCCCGCGGGGCTATGGCTACACCTTC. Amino acids: CASSLGPRGYGYTF.

The chain recombines TRBV2 with TRBJ2-3; possibly TRBD1 for D (6 bases). The CDR3 runs to 14 residues. Trimming took 4 bases from V and 2 from J, leaving 10 bases between them. The germline gives CDR1 SNHLY, CDR2 FYNNEI. CDR3 DNA: TGTGCCAGCAGTGTTTACAGGGCCACAGATACGCAGTATTTT. This codes for CASSVYRATDTQYF.

V gene TRBV15 combines with J gene TRBJ2-7; a possible D gene is TRBD2 (6 bases). Germline CDR1 and CDR2: LNHNV and YYDKDF (reference sequence). Deletions cut 5 bases from V and 5 bases from J, with 22 bases between. The CDR3 is made up of 16 amino acids. The CDR3 DNA follows: TGTGCCACCAGCGGGAGATCCGGGGGATTAGTTCACGAGCAGTACTTC. This sequence encodes CATSGRSGGLVHEQYF.

The chain has TRBV5-1 and TRBJ2-7; D not resolved. Germline CDR1 SGHRS, CDR2 YFSETQ. V lost 4 bases, J lost 6 bases, and 11 bases lay in between. The CDR3 is 12 residues long. As DNA, the CDR3 is TGCGCCAGCAGCCCGGGCAGTACCGAGCAGTACTTC. It codes for CASSPGSTEQYF.

This chain uses TRBV7-9 with TRBJ1-1; no definite D call. The CDR3 is 13 residues long. The germline V and J ends were trimmed by 11 bases and 0 bases, with 13 bases remaining between them. From germline, CDR1 is SEHNR and CDR2 FQNEAQ (reference sequence). The CDR3 nucleotides read TGTGCCTCCGACGGACGGGTGAACACTGAAGCTTTCTTT. As protein: CASDGRVNTEAFF.

The genes are TRBV9 and TRBJ2-7, with 8 bases that match TRBD2. V trimming: 2 bases; J trimming: 3 bases; junction bases outside the gene matches: 4. The CDR3 is made up of 14 amino acids. Germline V lookup: CDR1 SGDLS, CDR2 YYNGEE. CDR3 loop: CASSVGGVSYEQYF. CDR3 bases: TGTGCCAGCAGCGTCGGGGGGGTTAGCTACGAGCAGTACTTC.

The genes are TRBV18 and TRBJ1-5; D possibly corresponds to TRBD1 (6 bases). V was clipped by 3 bases and J by 3 bases, with 12 bases between them. Germline-derived CDR1 and CDR2 are KGHSH and LQKENI. The CDR3 is 15 amino acids. CDR3 sequence reads: CASSPGGLNNQPQHF. The CDR3 DNA sequence: TGTGCCAGCTCACCGGGGGGCTTAAACAATCAGCCCCAGCATTTT.

CDR3 amino acids: CASSPVGGNIQYF. Here the CDR3 DNA reads TGTGCCAGCAGTCCCGTCGGTGGGAACATTCAGTACTTC. J is TRBJ2-4 and V is TRBV27, with D uncertain. Trimming removed 5 bases from V and 7 bases from J, with 12 bases in between. The germline V gene encodes CDR1 MNHEY and CDR2 SMNVEV (reference sequence). The length of the CDR3 is 13 residues.

With respect to this clone: This sample also contains other DNA sequences that code for the same CDR3. This chain uses TRBV27 with TRBJ2-7; 8 bases fit TRBD1. The CDR3 is made up of 15 amino acids. Losses at the gene ends were 8 bases for V and 4 bases for J; bases not matched to a gene: 13. Germline V lookup: CDR1 MNHEY, CDR2 SMNVEV (reference sequence). For the CDR3, the DNA is TGTGCCAGCCGTAATACAGGGGGGCTAAGGTACGAGCAGTACTTC. Residues: CASRNTGGLRYEQYF.

This rearrangement joins TRBV11-2 to TRBJ2-1; tentative D call: TRBD1 (6 bases). In germline, CDR1 is SGHAT, CDR2 FQNNGV. This CDR3 has 12 amino acids. V lost 4 bases to trimming and J lost 9 bases, with 10 bases between them. The CDR3 DNA is TGTGCCAGCAGCTCCGGGACACGTGAGCAGTTCTTC. Protein sequence: CASSSGTREQFF.

The CDR3 protein is CASTASSSILRVRPQHF. CDR3 nucleotide sequence: TGTGCCAGCACCGCCTCCTCGTCGATCCTGAGGGTACGGCCCCAGCATTTT. The chain uses TRBV27 and TRBJ1-5; D gene unclear. Germline values: CDR1 MNHEY, CDR2 SMNVEV (reference sequence). V was trimmed by 7 bases and J by 9 bases, leaving 28 bases between them. The CDR3 is made up of 17 amino acids.

The sample holds a few counts of this clone. CDR3 DNA sequence: TGTGCCAGCAGCGCCTCCCCCGGGCAGCCCCAGCATTTT. Translated: CASSASPGQPQHF. The rearrangement uses TRBV9 and TRBJ1-5; D is ambiguous. The germline V and J ends were trimmed by 3 bases and 7 bases, with 11 bases remaining between them. The CDR3 is made up of 13 amino acids. Germline values: CDR1 SGDLS, CDR2 YYNGEE.

This clone was found once. The CDR3 DNA reads as TGTGCCAGCAGCTTGGCAGGACACAGAAACACTGAAGCTTTCTTT. It is translated as CASSLAGHRNTEAFF. The gene calls are TRBV5-5 and TRBJ1-1, with D possibly matching TRBD1 (5 bases). Germline V gives CDR1 SGHKS, CDR2 YYEKEE (reference sequence). The CDR3 is made up of 15 amino acids. V lost 0 bases and J lost 2, with 11 bases in between.

The chain uses TRBV5-6 and TRBJ1-3; D not certain. Between the trimmed V and J ends, which lost 0 bases and 3 bases, there was a span of 4 bases. The V gene's germline CDR1 is SGHDT and CDR2 YYEEEE. The CDR3 contains 13 residues. CDR3 sequence reads: CASSLGDGNTIYF. CDR3 coding DNA: TGTGCCAGCAGCTTGGGAGATGGAAACACCATATATTTT.

V gene TRBV7-9 combines with J gene TRBJ2-7, with a weak D call TRBD2 (7 bases). The CDR3 consists of 15 residues. Trimming shortened V by 5 bases and J by 7 bases, and 21 bases separated the two germline ends. CDR1 SEHNR and CDR2 FQNEAQ come from the germline V gene (reference sequence). CDR3 sequence: CASSPPAGARYEQYF. CDR3 bases: TGTGCCAGCAGCCCCCCGGCGGGGGCCCGATATGAGCAGTACTTC. Full variable domain (rest looked up from reference TRBV7-9 and TRBJ2-7): DTGVSQNPRHKITKRGQNVTFRCDPISEHNRLYWYRQTLGQGPEFLTYFQNEAQLEKSRLLSDRFSAERPKGSFSTLEIQRTEQGDSAMYLCASSPPAGARYEQYFGPGTRLTVT.

The chain is built from TRBV30 and TRBJ2-3; possibly TRBD1 for D (6 bases). There are 14 residues in the CDR3. Per the germline V gene, CDR1 is GTSNPN and CDR2 is SVGIG (reference sequence). V was clipped by 2 bases and J by 6 bases, with 15 bases between them. The CDR3 spells CAWSRRGLVDTQYF. The CDR3 nucleotides read TGTGCCTGGAGTCGCAGGGGTCTGGTGGATACGCAGTATTTT. Drawing the rest from reference TRBV30 and TRBJ2-3, the complete variable domain is SQTIHQWPATLVQPVGSPLSLECTVEGTSNPNLYWYRQAAGRGLQLLFYSVGIGQISSEVPQNLSASRPQDRQFILSSKKLLLSDSGFYLCAWSRRGLVDTQYFGPGTRLTVL.

This clone was seen a handful of times. The V gene is TRBV6-4, the J gene TRBJ2-3; TRBD2 matches 12 bases. This CDR3 spans 17 amino acids. The V segment lost 2 bases and the J segment 2 bases; nucleotides outside the gene matches: 5. The V gene's germline CDR1 is MRHNA and CDR2 SNTAGT. The CDR3 coding sequence is TGTGCCAGCAGTGACCAGACTAGCGGGGGACCCACAGATACGCAGTATTTT. It codes for CASSDQTSGGPTDTQYF.

The CDR3: CASGARGGAGTEAFF. The CDR3, as DNA: TGTGCCAGCGGGGCGCGCGGGGGGGCCGGAACTGAAGCTTTCTTT. The chain has TRBV7-9 and TRBJ1-1; a weak D match, TRBD1 (6 bases). V was shortened by 8 bases and J by 5 bases, with 21 bases between the two germline ends. The CDR3 contains 15 residues. Germline loops: CDR1 SEHNR, CDR2 FQNEAQ (reference sequence).

This clone appeared once. The chain uses TRBV9 and TRBJ1-1; D is possibly TRBD1 (5 bases). The CDR3 sequence is 15 residues long. Germline lookup yields CDR1 SGDLS and CDR2 YYNGEE. V gave up 0 bases and J gave up 0 bases, with 9 bases separating them. The CDR3 DNA is TGTGCCAGCAGCGTAGTGGACAACCTGAACACTGAAGCTTTCTTT. Its translation: CASSVVDNLNTEAFF.

The chain employs TRBV6-1 and TRBJ1-1; D not resolved. The CDR3 contains 14 residues. From germline, CDR1 is MNHNS and CDR2 SASEGT. V was trimmed by 4 bases and J by 3 bases, leaving 12 bases between them. Written as DNA, the CDR3 is TGTGCCAGCAGTGTCGAACTTTCCGACACTGAAGCTTTCTTT. It translates to CASSVELSDTEAFF.

The chain uses TRBV20-1 and TRBJ2-7; unclear D gene. Germline V gives CDR1 DFQATT, CDR2 SNEGSKA (reference sequence). The CDR3 spans 11 residues. The V and J ends lost 7 bases and 5 bases respectively, with 12 bases between them. The chain's CDR3 is CSVRQSHEQYF. The DNA for the CDR3 is TGCAGTGTGAGGCAGTCCCACGAGCAGTACTTC.

This clone has a handful of counts. The V call is TRBV4-2, the J call TRBJ1-2; D unclear. Trimming stripped 0 bases from V and 8 bases from J, with 13 bases between. CDR1 and CDR2 from the germline V gene are LGHNA and YNFKEQ. CDR3 length equals 14 residues. The CDR3 nucleotides read TGTGCCAGCAGCCAAGATCTGGGTAATATCGGCTACACCTTC. Translation gives CASSQDLGNIGYTF.